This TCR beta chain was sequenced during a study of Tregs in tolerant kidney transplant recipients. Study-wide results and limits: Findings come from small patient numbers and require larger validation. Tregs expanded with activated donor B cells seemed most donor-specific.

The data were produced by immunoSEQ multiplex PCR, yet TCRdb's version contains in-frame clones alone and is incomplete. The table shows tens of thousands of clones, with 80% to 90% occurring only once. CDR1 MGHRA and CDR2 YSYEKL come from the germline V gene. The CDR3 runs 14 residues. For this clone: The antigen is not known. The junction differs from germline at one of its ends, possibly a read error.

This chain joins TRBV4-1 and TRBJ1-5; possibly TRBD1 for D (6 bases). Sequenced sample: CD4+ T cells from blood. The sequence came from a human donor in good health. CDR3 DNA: TGCGCCAGTAGCCGAGAGGGGGGCAATCAGCCCCAGCATTTT. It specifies CASSREGGNQPQHF.